The entry that follows covers one T cell receptor (beta chain) sequence. The repertoire was sequenced with immunoSEQ multiplex PCR; TCRdb's copy has only in-frame clones and lacks some. The sample consists of some 270,000 clones, about 88% of them appearing once. The J segment lost 6 bases and the V segment lost 3 bases, leaving 13 bases of the junction unmatched. Germline CDR1 reads SGHRS; CDR2 reads YFSETQ. This CDR3 has 17 residues. This sample was included in a study of blood T cell repertoires in COVID-19. Specimen: peripheral blood. This chain joins TRBV5-1 and TRBJ2-1, with TRBD1 identical over 9 bases. This TCR came from a woman between 40 and 50 years old who had recovered from COVID-19. The CDR3 sequence: CASSSGQTGTGINEQFF. The CDR3 DNA reads as TGCGCCAGCAGCTCGGGCCAAACCGGGACAGGGATCAATGAGCAGTTCTTC.